These T cell receptor beta chains were read from a single sample in a study. TCRdb redid the calling of the RT-PCR reads with MiXCR, one entry per CDR3 protein. The sample has more than 600,000 distinct CDR3 sequences, 13% to 15% seen once; the top ten hold 3.6%. Sequencing used memory CD4+ T cells from blood. These TCRs come from a female donor in good health, serving as a healthy control. Each CDR3 is given with its conserved first and last residue. The D gene is left open where the match is weak. Size is omitted from some rows. Given values are once, few, many or a class for expanded clones.

v_gene,abundance,d_gene,j_gene,len,CDR3aa,CDR3nt
TRBV4-1,many,-,TRBJ2-7,17,CASSQGIFGVTSYEQYF,TGCGCCAGCAGCCAAGGGATTTTCGGAGTTACATCCTACGAGCAGTACTTC
TRBV21-1,few,-,TRBJ2-5,15,CASSKVIRQQETQYF,TGTGCCAGCAGCAAAGTAATCCGGCAGCAAGAGACCCAGTACTTC
TRBV29-1,-,-,TRBJ2-3,14,CSVGTGDRTDTQYF,TGCAGCGTTGGTACGGGAGACCGCACAGATACGCAGTATTTT
TRBV6-5,few,TRBD2,TRBJ2-5,15,CASSYQLAGTETQYF,TGTGCCAGCAGTTACCAGCTAGCGGGAACAGAGACCCAGTACTTC
TRBV20-1,-,-,TRBJ1-1,15,CSAGPGRGWNTEAFF,TGCAGTGCTGGCCCCGGGAGGGGTTGGAACACTGAAGCTTTCTTT
TRBV5-1,-,TRBD1,TRBJ1-1,20,CASSLAETGTLYAADTEAFF,TGCGCCAGCAGCTTGGCCGAGACAGGGACCCTATACGCAGCGGACACTGAAGCTTTCTTT
TRBV5-3,-,-,TRBJ2-1,13,CASSWPQQNEQFF,TGTGCCAGCAGCTGGCCTCAGCAGAATGAGCAGTTCTTC
TRBV12-3/TRBV12-4,-,-,TRBJ1-1,14,CASSLTPIPTEAFF,TGTGCCAGCAGTTTGACTCCGATCCCCACTGAAGCTTTCTTT
TRBV18,many,TRBD1,TRBJ2-1,15,CASSPGTAVYNEQFF,TGTGCCAGCTCCCCAGGGACAGCTGTCTACAATGAGCAGTTCTTC
TRBV6-5,-,-,TRBJ1-1,15,CASAIQGGGSTEAFF,TGTGCCAGCGCTATCCAAGGAGGGGGGAGCACTGAAGCTTTCTTT
TRBV7-8,-,-,TRBJ1-4,17,CASSPRGGGLGNEKLFF,TGTGCCAGCAGCCCACGGGGGGGCGGACTCGGTAATGAAAAACTGTTTTTT
TRBV7-2,few,-,TRBJ1-2,14,CASSRLGGVVGYTF,TGTGCCAGCAGCCGCTTGGGGGGGGTTGTTGGCTACACCTTC
TRBV29-1,-,-,TRBJ1-5,13,CSVRSGAQQPQHF,TGCAGCGTCCGCTCGGGGGCACAACAGCCCCAGCATTTT
TRBV20-1,-,-,TRBJ1-2,12,CSARLGTVGYTF,TGCAGTGCCAGGCTTGGGACGGTCGGCTACACCTTC
TRBV29-1,few,TRBD1,TRBJ1-4,14,CSVNSGTGVEKLFF,TGCAGCGTGAATTCCGGGACAGGGGTCGAAAAACTGTTTTTT
TRBV14,few,TRBD1,TRBJ2-7,16,CASSQDSDRGIYEQYF,TGTGCCAGCAGCCAAGATTCGGACAGGGGAATCTACGAGCAGTACTTC
TRBV28,few,-,TRBJ1-6,15,CASSPNDRSNSPLHF,TGTGCCAGCAGTCCCAATGACAGATCTAATTCACCCCTCCACTTT
TRBV30,-,-,TRBJ2-2,11,CAWSTPGELLF,TGTGCCTGGAGTACCCCCGGGGAGCTGCTTTTT
TRBV7-2,-,-,TRBJ1-3,15,CASSFGGASGNTIYF,TGTGCCAGCAGCTTCGGAGGGGCGTCGGGAAACACCATATATTTT
TRBV6-5,few,-,TRBJ2-7,16,CASSIHGGGENYEQYF,TGTGCCAGCAGTATTCACGGAGGCGGGGAGAACTACGAGCAGTACTTC
TRBV5-8,few,-,TRBJ2-2,12,CASSLWRGELFF,TGTGCCAGCAGCTTGTGGAGGGGGGAGCTGTTTTTT
TRBV6-1,few,TRBD1,TRBJ2-7,17,CASSQTPGQADFYEQYF,TGTGCCAGCAGTCAAACCCCCGGACAGGCTGATTTCTACGAGCAGTACTTC
TRBV20-1,-,TRBD2,TRBJ2-5,15,CSVSNPGLGGETQYF,TGCAGTGTCTCGAATCCGGGACTAGGTGGGGAGACCCAGTACTTC
TRBV7-8,many,TRBD2,TRBJ2-1,16,CASSPHGGSRYNEQFF,TGTGCCAGCAGCCCCCATGGCGGGAGTCGATACAATGAGCAGTTCTTC
TRBV20-1,many,-,TRBJ2-7,15,CSARGPSGQPYEQYF,TGCAGTGCTAGAGGCCCTAGCGGACAGCCCTACGAGCAGTACTTC
TRBV12-3/TRBV12-4,many,-,TRBJ2-3,17,CASSFGQSRTSTDTQYF,TGTGCCAGCAGTTTTGGTCAATCCCGAACTAGCACAGATACGCAGTATTTT
TRBV7-2,once,TRBD2,TRBJ2-7,15,CASSPRGGAAYEQYF,TGTGCCAGCAGCCCCCGGGGGGGGGCAGCCTACGAGCAGTACTTC